This TCR beta chain was observed in a study of blood T cell repertoires in COVID-19. This CDR3 comprises 13 residues. The V and J ends lost 1 base and 4 bases respectively, with 7 bases between them. CDR1 and CDR2 (germline): SGHTA, FQGNSA. Clones were read by immunoSEQ multiplex PCR, and TCRdb kept only the in-frame ones, dropping some. Of roughly 35,000 clones detected, roughly three quarters appear once; the ten largest clones hold approximately 29%. The TCR originated in a man older than 75 with acute or convalescent COVID-19. The sequencing sample was made of peripheral blood. The chain is built from TRBV7-2 and TRBJ1-1; unclear D gene. CDR3 in amino acids: CASSLGQRTEAFF. CDR3 DNA: TGTGCCAGCAGCTTAGGGCAGCGCACTGAAGCTTTCTTT.